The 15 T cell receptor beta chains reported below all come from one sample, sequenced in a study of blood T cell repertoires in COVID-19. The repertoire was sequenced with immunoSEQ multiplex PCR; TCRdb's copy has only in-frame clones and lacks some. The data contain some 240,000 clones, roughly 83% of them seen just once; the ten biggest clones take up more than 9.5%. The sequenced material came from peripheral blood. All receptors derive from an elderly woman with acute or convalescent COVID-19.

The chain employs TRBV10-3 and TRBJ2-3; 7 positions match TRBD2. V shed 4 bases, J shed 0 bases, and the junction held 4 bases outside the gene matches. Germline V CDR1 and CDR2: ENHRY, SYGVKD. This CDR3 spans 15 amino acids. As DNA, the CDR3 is TGTGCCATCAGTGCCCAGCGGGGTAGCACAGATACGCAGTATTTT. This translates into CAISAQRGSTDTQYF.

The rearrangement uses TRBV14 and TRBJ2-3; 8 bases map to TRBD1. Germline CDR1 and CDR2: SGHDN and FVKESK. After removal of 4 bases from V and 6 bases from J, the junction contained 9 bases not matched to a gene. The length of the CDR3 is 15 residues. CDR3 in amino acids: CASSPDRGSTDTQYF. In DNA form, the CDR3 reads TGTGCCAGCAGCCCCGACAGGGGTTCCACGGATACGCAGTATTTT.

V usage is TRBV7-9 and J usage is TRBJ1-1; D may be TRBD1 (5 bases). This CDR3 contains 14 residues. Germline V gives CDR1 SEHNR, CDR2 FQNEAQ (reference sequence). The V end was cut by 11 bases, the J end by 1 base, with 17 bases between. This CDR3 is CAGARGTTNTEAFF. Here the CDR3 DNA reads TGTGCCGGGGCCCGGGGGACGACGAACACTGAAGCTTTCTTT.

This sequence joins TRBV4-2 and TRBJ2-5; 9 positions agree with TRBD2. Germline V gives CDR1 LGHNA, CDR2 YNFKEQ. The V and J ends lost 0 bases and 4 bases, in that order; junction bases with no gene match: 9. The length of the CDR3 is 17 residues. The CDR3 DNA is TGTGCCAGCAGCCAAGATGGGTCTAGCGGGGCCTTAGAGACCCAGTACTTC. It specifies CASSQDGSSGALETQYF.

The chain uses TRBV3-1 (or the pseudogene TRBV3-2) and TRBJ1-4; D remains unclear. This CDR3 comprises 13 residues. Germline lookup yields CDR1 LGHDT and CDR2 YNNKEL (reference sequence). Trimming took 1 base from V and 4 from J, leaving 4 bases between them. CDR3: CASSQGHNEKLFF. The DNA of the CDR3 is TGTGCCAGCAGCCAAGGACATAATGAAAAACTGTTTTTT.

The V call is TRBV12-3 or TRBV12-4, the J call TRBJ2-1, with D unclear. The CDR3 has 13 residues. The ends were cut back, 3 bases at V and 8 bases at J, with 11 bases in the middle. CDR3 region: CASSFAVPDEQFF. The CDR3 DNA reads TGTGCCAGCAGTTTCGCAGTGCCCGATGAGCAGTTCTTC.

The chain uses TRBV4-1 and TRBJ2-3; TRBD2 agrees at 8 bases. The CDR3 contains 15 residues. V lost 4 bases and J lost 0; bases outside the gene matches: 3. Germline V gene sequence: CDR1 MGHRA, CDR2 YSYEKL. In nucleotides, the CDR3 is TGCGCCAGCAGCCTTAGCGGGACCAGCACAGATACGCAGTATTTT. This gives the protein CASSLSGTSTDTQYF.

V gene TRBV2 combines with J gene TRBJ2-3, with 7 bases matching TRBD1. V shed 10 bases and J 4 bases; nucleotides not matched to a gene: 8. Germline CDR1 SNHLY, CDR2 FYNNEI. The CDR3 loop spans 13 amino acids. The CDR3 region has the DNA TGTGCCACTACAACAGGGGTCGCAGATACGCAGTATTTT. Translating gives CATTTGVADTQYF.

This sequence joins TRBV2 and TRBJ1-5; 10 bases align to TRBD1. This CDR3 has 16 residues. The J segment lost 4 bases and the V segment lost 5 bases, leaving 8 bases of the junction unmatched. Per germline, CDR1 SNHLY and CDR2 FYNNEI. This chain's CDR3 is CASSTRDRGPNQPQHF. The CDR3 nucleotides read TGTGCCAGCAGTACCCGGGACAGGGGTCCTAATCAGCCCCAGCATTTT. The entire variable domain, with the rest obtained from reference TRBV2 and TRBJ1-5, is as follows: EPEVTQTPSHQVTQMGQEVILRCVPISNHLYFYWYRQILGQKVEFLVSFYNNEISEKSEIFDDQFSVERPDGSNFTLKIRSTKLEDSAMYFCASSTRDRGPNQPQHFGDGTRLSIL.

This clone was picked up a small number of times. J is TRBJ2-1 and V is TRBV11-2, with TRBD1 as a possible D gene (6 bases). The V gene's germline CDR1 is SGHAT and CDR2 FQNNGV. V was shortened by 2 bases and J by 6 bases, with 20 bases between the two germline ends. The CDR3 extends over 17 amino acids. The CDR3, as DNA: TGTGCCAGCAGCTTAAGCTGGGGGCGGGCTGCGGGCAATGAGCAGTTCTTC. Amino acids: CASSLSWGRAAGNEQFF.

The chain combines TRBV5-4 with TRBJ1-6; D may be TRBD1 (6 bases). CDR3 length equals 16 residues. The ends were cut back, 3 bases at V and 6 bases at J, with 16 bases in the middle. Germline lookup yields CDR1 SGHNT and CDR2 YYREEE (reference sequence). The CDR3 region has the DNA TGTGCCAGCAGCTCAACAGCGGGGGCGGGTAATTCACCCCTCCACTTT. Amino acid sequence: CASSSTAGAGNSPLHF.

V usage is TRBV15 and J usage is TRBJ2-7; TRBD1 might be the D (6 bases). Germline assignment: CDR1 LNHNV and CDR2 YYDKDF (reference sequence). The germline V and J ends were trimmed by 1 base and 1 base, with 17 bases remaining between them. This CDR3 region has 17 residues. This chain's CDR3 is CATSRVRGRGVSYEQYF. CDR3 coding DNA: TGTGCCACCAGCAGAGTGAGGGGCAGGGGTGTTTCCTACGAGCAGTACTTC.

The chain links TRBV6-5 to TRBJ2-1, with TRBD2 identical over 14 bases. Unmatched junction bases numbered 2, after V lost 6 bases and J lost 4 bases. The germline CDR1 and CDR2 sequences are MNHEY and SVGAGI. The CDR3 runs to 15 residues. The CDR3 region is CASRGTSGGYNEQFF. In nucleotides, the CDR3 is TGTGCCAGCAGGGGGACTAGCGGGGGTTACAATGAGCAGTTCTTC.

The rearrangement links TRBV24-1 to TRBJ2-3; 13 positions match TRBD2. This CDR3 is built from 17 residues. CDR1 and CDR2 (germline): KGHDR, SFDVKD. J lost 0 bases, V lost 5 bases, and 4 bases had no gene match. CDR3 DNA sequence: TGTGCCACCAGTGGGACTAGCGGGGGCCCTAGCACAGATACGCAGTATTTT. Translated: CATSGTSGGPSTDTQYF.

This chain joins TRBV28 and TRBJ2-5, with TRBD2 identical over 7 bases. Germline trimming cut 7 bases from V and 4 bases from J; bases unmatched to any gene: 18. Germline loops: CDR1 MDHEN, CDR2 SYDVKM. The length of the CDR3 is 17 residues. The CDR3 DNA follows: TGTGCCAGCATTTGGGGGGGACGGACTCCGACCGGAGAGACCCAGTACTTC. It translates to CASIWGGRTPTGETQYF.